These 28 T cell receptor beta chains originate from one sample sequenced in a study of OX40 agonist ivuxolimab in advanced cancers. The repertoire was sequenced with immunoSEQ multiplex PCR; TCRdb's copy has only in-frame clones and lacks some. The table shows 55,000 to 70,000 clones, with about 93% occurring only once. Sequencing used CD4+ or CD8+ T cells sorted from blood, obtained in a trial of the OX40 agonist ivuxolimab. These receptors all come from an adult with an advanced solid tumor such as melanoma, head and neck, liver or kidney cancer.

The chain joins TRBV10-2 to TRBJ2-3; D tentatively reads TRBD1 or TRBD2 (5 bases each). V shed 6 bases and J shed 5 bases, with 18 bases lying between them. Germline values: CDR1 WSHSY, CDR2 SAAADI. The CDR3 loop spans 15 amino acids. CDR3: CASRLSGGAGDTQYF. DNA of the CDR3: TGCGCCAGCAGACTATCGGGTGGGGCGGGAGATACGCAGTATTTT.

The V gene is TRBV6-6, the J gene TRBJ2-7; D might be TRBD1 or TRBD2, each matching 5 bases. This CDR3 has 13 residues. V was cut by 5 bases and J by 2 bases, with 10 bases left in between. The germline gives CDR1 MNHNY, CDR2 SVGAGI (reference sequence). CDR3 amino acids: CASSLRDPYEQYF. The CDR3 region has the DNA TGTGCCAGCAGTCTAAGGGACCCCTACGAGCAGTACTTC.

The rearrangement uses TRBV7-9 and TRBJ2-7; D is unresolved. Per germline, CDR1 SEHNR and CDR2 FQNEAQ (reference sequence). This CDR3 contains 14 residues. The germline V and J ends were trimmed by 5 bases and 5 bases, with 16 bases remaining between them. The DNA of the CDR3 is TGTGCCAGCAGCGGAAAGACTGCGATCGACGAGCAGTACTTC. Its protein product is CASSGKTAIDEQYF.

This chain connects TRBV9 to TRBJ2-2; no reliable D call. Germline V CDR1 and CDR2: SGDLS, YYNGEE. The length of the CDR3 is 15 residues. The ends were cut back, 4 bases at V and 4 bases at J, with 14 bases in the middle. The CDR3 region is CASSPVPRTTGELFF. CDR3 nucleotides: TGTGCCAGCAGCCCAGTACCTAGAACCACCGGGGAGCTGTTTTTT.

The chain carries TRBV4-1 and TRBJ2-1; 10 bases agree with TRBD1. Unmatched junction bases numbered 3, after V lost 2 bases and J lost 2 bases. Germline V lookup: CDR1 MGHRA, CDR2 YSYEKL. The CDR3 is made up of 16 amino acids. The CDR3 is CASSQFDRGPYNEQFF. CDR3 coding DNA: TGCGCCAGCAGCCAATTCGACAGGGGGCCCTACAATGAGCAGTTCTTC.

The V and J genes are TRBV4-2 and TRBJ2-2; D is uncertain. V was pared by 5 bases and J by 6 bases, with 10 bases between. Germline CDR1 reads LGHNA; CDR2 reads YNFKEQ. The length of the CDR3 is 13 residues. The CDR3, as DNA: TGTGCCAGCAGCTTACTATCATCCGGGGAGCTGTTTTTT. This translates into CASSLLSSGELFF.

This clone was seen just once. CDR3 in DNA: TGTGCCACCAGCAACCCTAGCGGAACCTACGAGCAGTACTTC. Its translation is CATSNPSGTYEQYF. V gene TRBV15 combines with J gene TRBJ2-7; the match to TRBD2 covers 7 bases. Germline CDR1 reads LNHNV; CDR2 reads YYDKDF (reference sequence). The trim removed 4 bases at V and 2 bases at J, leaving 5 bases unmatched. This CDR3 comprises 14 residues.

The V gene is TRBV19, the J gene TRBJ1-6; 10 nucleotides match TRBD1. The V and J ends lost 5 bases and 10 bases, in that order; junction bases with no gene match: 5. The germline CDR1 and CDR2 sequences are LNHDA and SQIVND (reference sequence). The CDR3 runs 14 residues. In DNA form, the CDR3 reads TGTGCCAGTAGTGTGACAGGGGGCGGGTCACCCCTCCACTTT. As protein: CASSVTGGGSPLHF. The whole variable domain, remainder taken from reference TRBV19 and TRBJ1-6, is DGGITQSPKYLFRKEGQNVTLSCEQNLNHDAMYWYRQDPGQGLRLIYYSQIVNDFQKGDIAEGYSVSREKKESFPLTVTSAQKNPTAFYLCASSVTGGGSPLHFGNGTRLTVT.

The CDR3 DNA reads TGTGCCAGCAGCCAATCCATAACTGAAGCTTTCTTT. Amino acid sequence: CASSQSITEAFF. The rearrangement joins TRBV16 to TRBJ1-1; D unclear. The V gene's germline CDR1 is KGHSY and CDR2 FQNENV. The CDR3 is 12 amino acids. V was pared by 0 bases and J by 5 bases, with 4 bases between.

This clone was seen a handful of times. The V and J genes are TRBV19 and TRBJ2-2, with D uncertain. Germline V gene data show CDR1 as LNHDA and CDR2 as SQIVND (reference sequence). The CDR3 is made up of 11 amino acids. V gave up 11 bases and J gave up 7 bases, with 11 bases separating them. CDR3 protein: CALTVGGELFF. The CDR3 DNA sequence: TGTGCCTTAACGGTGGGCGGGGAGCTGTTTTTT.

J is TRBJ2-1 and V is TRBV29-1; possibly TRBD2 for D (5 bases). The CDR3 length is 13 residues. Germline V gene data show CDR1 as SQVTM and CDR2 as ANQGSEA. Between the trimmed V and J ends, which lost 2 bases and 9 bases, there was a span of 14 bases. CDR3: CSVESPLRGEQFF. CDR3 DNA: TGCAGCGTTGAATCGCCTCTCCGGGGTGAGCAGTTCTTC.

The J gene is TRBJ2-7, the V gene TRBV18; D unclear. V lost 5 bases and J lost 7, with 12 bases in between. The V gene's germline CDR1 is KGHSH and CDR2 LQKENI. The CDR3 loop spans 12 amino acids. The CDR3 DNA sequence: TGTGCCAGCTCAGGTTCTATGATAGAGCAGTACTTC. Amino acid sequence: CASSGSMIEQYF.

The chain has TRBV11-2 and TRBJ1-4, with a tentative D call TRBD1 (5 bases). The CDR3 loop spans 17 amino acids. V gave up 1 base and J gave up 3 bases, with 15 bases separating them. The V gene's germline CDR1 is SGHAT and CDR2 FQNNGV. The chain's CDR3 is CASSLARDVSANEKLFF. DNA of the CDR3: TGTGCCAGCAGCTTAGCGAGGGACGTGTCAGCTAATGAAAAACTGTTTTTT.

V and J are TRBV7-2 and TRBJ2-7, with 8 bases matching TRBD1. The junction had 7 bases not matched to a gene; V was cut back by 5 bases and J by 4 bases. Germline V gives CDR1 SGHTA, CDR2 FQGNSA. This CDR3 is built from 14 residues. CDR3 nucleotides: TGTGCCAGCAGCGTGGTGGGACAGGCTTACGAGCAGTACTTC. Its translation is CASSVVGQAYEQYF.

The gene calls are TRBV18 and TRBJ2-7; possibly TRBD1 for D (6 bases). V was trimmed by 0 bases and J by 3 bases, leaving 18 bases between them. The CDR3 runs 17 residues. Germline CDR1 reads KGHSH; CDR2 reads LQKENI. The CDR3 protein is CASSPPTKTGWGYEQYF. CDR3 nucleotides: TGTGCCAGCTCACCACCTACAAAGACAGGTTGGGGCTACGAGCAGTACTTC.

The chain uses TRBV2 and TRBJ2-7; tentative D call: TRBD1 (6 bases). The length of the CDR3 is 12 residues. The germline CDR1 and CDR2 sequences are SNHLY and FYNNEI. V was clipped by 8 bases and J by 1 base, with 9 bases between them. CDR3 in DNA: TGTGCCAGCCTAGGACAGTCCTACGAGCAGTACTTC. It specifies CASLGQSYEQYF.

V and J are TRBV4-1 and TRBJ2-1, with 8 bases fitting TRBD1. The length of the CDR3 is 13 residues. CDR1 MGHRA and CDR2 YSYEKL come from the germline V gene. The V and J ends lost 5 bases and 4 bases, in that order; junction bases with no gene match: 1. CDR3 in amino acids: CASSGTGYNEQFF. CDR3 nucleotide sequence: TGCGCCAGCAGCGGGACAGGATACAATGAGCAGTTCTTC.

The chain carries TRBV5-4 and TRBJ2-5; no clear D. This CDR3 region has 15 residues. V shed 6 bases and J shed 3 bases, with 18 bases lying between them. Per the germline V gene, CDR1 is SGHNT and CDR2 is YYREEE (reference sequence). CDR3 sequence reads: CASKQSLSIEETQYF. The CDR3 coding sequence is TGTGCCAGCAAACAATCTCTCTCGATAGAAGAGACCCAGTACTTC.

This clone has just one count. DNA of the CDR3: TGTGCCAGCAGCGTAGTCGGGACGGCTAATTCACCCCTCCACTTT. Amino acids: CASSVVGTANSPLHF. The chain recombines TRBV9 with TRBJ1-6, with TRBD1 as a possible D gene (5 bases). Trimming pared 0 bases from V and 6 bases from J, leaving 10 bases between. The CDR3 contains 15 residues. Germline loops: CDR1 SGDLS, CDR2 YYNGEE.

The CDR3 bases are TGTGCCCTTGGGGCCGGGAACACTGAAGCTTTCTTT. Residues: CALGAGNTEAFF. V is TRBV6-1 and J is TRBJ1-1, with D tentatively TRBD1 (5 bases). Trimming cost V 11 bases and J 1 base, with 11 bases left between them. This CDR3 has 12 residues. Germline CDR1 reads MNHNS; CDR2 reads SASEGT.

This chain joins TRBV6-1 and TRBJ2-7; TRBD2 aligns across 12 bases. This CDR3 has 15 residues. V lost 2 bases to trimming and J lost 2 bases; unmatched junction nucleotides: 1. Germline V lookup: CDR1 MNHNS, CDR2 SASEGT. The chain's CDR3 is CASSESSGGAYEQYF. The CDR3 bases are TGTGCCAGCAGTGAATCTAGCGGGGGGGCCTACGAGCAGTACTTC.

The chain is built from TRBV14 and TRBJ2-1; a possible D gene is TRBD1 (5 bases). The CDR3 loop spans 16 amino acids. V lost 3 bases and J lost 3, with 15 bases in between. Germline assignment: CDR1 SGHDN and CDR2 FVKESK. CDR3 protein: CASSHTYRRIYNEQFF. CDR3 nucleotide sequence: TGTGCCAGCAGCCATACTTACAGGAGAATCTACAATGAGCAGTTCTTC.

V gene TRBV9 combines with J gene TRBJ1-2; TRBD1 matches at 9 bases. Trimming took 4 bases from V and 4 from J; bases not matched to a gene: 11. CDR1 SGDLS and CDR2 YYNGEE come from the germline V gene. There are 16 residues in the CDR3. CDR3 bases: TGTGCCAGCAGCCCTGAGGGGACAGGGCTCTCCTATGGCTACACCTTC. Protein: CASSPEGTGLSYGYTF.

The CDR3 nucleotides read TGTGCCAGCAGCTTAGTTGGGACTAGGCACCCCTACGAGCAGTACTTC. This codes for CASSLVGTRHPYEQYF. The chain is built from TRBV7-8 and TRBJ2-7; 8 nucleotides match TRBD2. V shed 1 base, J shed 2 bases, and the junction held 7 bases outside the gene matches. Germline values: CDR1 SGHVS, CDR2 FQNEAQ. This CDR3 region has 16 residues.

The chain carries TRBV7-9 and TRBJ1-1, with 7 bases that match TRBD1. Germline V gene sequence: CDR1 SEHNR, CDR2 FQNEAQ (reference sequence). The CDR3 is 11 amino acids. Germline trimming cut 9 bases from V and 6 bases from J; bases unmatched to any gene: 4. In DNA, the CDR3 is TGTGCCAGTACTACAGGGGCTGAAGCTTTCTTT. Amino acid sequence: CASTTGAEAFF.

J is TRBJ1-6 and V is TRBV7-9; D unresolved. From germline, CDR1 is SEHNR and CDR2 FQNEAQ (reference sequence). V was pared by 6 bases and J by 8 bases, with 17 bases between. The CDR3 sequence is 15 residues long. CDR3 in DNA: TGTGCCAGCAGTTCTGACCCCGATTCGTATTCACCCCTCCACTTT. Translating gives CASSSDPDSYSPLHF.

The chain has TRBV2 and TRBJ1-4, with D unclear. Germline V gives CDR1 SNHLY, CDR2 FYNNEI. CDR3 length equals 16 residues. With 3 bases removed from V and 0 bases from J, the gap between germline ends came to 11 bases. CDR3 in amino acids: CASSEGYRPTNEKLFF. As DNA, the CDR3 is TGTGCCAGCAGTGAGGGATACCGACCAACTAATGAAAAACTGTTTTTT. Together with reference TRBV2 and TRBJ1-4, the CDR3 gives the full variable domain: EPEVTQTPSHQVTQMGQEVILRCVPISNHLYFYWYRQILGQKVEFLVSFYNNEISEKSEIFDDQFSVERPDGSNFTLKIRSTKLEDSAMYFCASSEGYRPTNEKLFFGSGTQLSVL.

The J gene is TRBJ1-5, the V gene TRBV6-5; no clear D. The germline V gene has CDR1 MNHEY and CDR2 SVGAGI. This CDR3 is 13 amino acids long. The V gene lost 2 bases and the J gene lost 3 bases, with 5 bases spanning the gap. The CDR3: CASSYIYNQPQHF. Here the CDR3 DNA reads TGTGCCAGCAGTTACATATACAATCAGCCCCAGCATTTT.